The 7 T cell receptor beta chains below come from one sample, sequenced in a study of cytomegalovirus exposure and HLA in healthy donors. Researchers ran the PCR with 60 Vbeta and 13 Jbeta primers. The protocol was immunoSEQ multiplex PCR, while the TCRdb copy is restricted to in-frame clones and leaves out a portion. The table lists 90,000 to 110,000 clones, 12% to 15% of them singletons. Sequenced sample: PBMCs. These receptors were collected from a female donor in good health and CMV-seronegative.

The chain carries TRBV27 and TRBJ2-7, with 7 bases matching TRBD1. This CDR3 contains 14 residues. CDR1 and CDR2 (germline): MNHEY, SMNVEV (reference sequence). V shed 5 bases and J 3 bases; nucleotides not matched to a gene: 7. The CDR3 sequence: CASSPGTVNYEQYF. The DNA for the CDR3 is TGTGCCAGCAGTCCTGGGACAGTAAACTACGAGCAGTACTTC.

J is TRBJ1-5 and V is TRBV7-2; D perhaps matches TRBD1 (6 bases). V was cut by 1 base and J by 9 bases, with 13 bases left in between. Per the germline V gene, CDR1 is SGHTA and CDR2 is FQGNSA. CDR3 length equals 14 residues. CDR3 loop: CASSLGGGAGPQHF. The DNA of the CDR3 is TGTGCCAGCAGCTTAGGAGGGGGAGCTGGGCCCCAGCATTTT.

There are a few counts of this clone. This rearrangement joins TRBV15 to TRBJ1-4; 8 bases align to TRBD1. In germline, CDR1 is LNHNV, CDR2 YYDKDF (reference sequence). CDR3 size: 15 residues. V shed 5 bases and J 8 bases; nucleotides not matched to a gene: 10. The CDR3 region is CATSARTGLGEKLFF. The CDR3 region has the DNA TGTGCCACCAGCGCCCGGACAGGGCTAGGCGAAAAACTGTTTTTT.

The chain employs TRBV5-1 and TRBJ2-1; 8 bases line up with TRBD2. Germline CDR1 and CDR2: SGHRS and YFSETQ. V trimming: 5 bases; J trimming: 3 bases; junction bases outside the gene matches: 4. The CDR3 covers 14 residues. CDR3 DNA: TGCGCCAGCAGTACTAGCGGCCACTACAATGAGCAGTTCTTC. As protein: CASSTSGHYNEQFF.

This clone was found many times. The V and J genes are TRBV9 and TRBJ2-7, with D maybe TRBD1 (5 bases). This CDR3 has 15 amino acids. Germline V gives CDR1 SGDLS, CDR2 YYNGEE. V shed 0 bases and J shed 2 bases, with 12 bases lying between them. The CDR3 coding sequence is TGTGCCAGCAGCGTAGGGGGCAGGTGTACCTACGAGCAGTACTTC. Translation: CASSVGGRCTYEQYF. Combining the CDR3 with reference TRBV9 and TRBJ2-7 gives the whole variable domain DSGVTQTPKHLITATGQRVTLRCSPRSGDLSVYWYQQSLDQGLQFLIQYYNGEERAKGNILERFSAQQFPDLHSELNLSSLELGDSALYFCASSVGGRCTYEQYFGPGTRLTVT.

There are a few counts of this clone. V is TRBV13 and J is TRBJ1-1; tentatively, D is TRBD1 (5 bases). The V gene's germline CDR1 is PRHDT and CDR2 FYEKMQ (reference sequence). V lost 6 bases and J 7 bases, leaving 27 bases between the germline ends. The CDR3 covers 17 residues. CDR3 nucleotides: TGTGCCAGCAGGAAGAATCCCAGGATAGTGGGGCCCCGTGAAGCTTTCTTT. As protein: CASRKNPRIVGPREAFF.

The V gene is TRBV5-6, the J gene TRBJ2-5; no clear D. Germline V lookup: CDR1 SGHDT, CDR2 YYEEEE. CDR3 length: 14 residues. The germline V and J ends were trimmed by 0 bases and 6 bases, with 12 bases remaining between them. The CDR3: CASSLDAARKTQYF. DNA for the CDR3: TGTGCCAGCAGCTTGGATGCAGCGAGGAAGACCCAGTACTTC.